This entry concerns a single T cell receptor beta chain. Per the original data handling: Estimates of nucleated cell counts were drawn from the amplification of reference gene primers. Libraries were prepared by immunoSEQ multiplex PCR; TCRdb keeps only in-frame clonotypes and omits some of them. That table supplies the V and J calls and clone size; D and trimming were determined from the DNA. The sample includes 99,000 or so clones, roughly 80% of them seen just once. The data are from a study of blood T cell repertoires in COVID-19. In the study overall: Researchers got acute and convalescent COVID-19 samples from the United States, Italy and Spain. PBMCs, B-cell-depleted T cells, or T cells provided the cDNA or gDNA that made up the material.

The germline V gene has CDR1 MNHNY and CDR2 SVGAGI (reference sequence). V gave up 5 bases and J gave up 2 bases; unmatched junction bases: 8. The CDR3 is 16 amino acids. The TCR sequence derives from a woman over 75 with active or convalescent COVID-19. The rearrangement uses TRBV6-6 and TRBJ1-5; 8 bases line up with TRBD1. The sample taken for sequencing was peripheral blood. The CDR3 sequence is CASSRGPGQGNQPQHF. Written as DNA, the CDR3 is TGTGCCAGCAGTAGGGGACCGGGACAGGGCAATCAGCCCCAGCATTTT.